One sample yielded the 27 T cell receptor beta chains listed below, sequenced in a study of beta chain features in type 1 diabetes. Reverse transcription of all isolated RNA meant that expressed TCRB transcripts were sequenced. The method was immunoSEQ multiplex PCR; TCRdb's version includes in-frame clones alone and lacks a portion of them. The sample records about 470,000 clones, approximately 28% being singletons. Sequencing was performed on naive CD4+ T cells from blood. The receptors stem from a man between 18 and 29 years old in good health.

The V and J genes are TRBV6-1 and TRBJ1-2; D is perhaps TRBD1 (5 bases). V was pared by 4 bases and J by 4 bases, with 10 bases between. The CDR3 length is 13 residues. Germline CDR1 is MNHNS and CDR2 is SASEGT. CDR3 in amino acids: CASSAGTSYGYTF. CDR3 in DNA: TGTGCCAGCAGTGCAGGGACCAGCTATGGCTACACCTTC.

The chain has TRBV25-1 and TRBJ2-1; TRBD2 might be the D (7 bases). Trimming cost V 0 bases and J 9 bases, with 15 bases left between them. This CDR3 contains 15 residues. Germline CDR1 is MGHDK and CDR2 is SYGVNS. The CDR3 DNA follows: TGTGCCAGCAGTGAATACGGGGGCGGGAGCATTGAGCAGTTCTTC. It translates to CASSEYGGGSIEQFF.

The chain recombines TRBV9 with TRBJ2-6; no reliable D call. Per germline, CDR1 SGDLS and CDR2 YYNGEE. The germline V and J ends were trimmed by 1 base and 0 bases, with 11 bases remaining between them. The CDR3 is 17 residues long. CDR3 in amino acids: CASSVSLRSSGANVLTF. CDR3 nucleotide sequence: TGTGCCAGCAGCGTAAGTTTACGGAGCTCTGGGGCCAACGTCCTGACTTTC.

This clone was counted a few times. The V call is TRBV29-1, the J call TRBJ2-5; D is perhaps TRBD1 (6 bases). The CDR3 totals 13 residues. Per the germline V gene, CDR1 is SQVTM and CDR2 is ANQGSEA. V was clipped by 5 bases and J by 2 bases, with 12 bases between them. CDR3 residues: CSVKRDIQETQYF. CDR3 nucleotide sequence: TGCAGCGTTAAGAGGGACATACAAGAGACCCAGTACTTC. Together with reference TRBV29-1 and TRBJ2-5, the CDR3 gives the full variable domain: SAVISQKPSRDICQRGTSLTIQCQVDSQVTMMFWYRQQPGQSLTLIATANQGSEATYESGFVIDKFPISRPNLTFSTLTVSNMSPEDSSIYLCSVKRDIQETQYFGPGTRLLVL.

The chain uses TRBV18 and TRBJ2-7, with TRBD1 as a possible D gene (7 bases). The CDR3 totals 15 residues. Germline V gene data show CDR1 as KGHSH and CDR2 as LQKENI. The germline V and J ends were trimmed by 2 bases and 5 bases, with 16 bases remaining between them. The CDR3 reads CASSPAGQWRNEQYF. The CDR3, as DNA: TGTGCCAGCTCACCAGCGGGACAGTGGAGGAACGAGCAGTACTTC.

This clone was observed once. This chain links TRBV4-1 with TRBJ2-4; TRBD1 aligns across 11 bases. Looked up from germline, CDR1 is MGHRA and CDR2 is YSYEKL. V lost 4 bases, J lost 0 bases, and 8 bases stayed unmatched. The CDR3 spans 18 residues. CDR3 in amino acids: CASSLTGTGGLAKNIQYF. As DNA, the CDR3 is TGCGCCAGCAGCCTTACCGGGACAGGGGGTCTAGCCAAAAACATTCAGTACTTC.

This chain joins TRBV15 and TRBJ2-7; TRBD2 matches 9 bases. Germline CDR1 and CDR2: LNHNV and YYDKDF (reference sequence). This CDR3 region has 16 residues. The V gene end was trimmed by 0 bases and the J gene end by 4 bases; junction bases not matched to a gene: 7. For the CDR3, the DNA is TGTGCCACCAGCAGAGATCGCCTAGCGGGGATTTACGAGCAGTACTTC. Protein: CATSRDRLAGIYEQYF.

In its sample, this clone was seen a few times. The CDR3 nucleotides are TGCAGCGTTGCTCTTGACTTGTACCAAGAGACCCAGTACTTC. Protein sequence: CSVALDLYQETQYF. This chain connects TRBV29-1 to TRBJ2-5; D is uncertain. This CDR3 has 14 residues. V lost 4 bases and J 0 bases, leaving 12 bases between the germline ends. CDR1 and CDR2 from the germline V gene are SQVTM and ANQGSEA.

Worth noting for this clone: The sample contains more than one DNA sequence encoding this CDR3. This rearrangement joins TRBV9 to TRBJ2-5, with 11 bases fitting TRBD2. The junction had 4 bases not matched to a gene; V was cut back by 5 bases and J by 1 base. Germline assignment: CDR1 SGDLS and CDR2 YYNGEE. This CDR3 is built from 15 residues. Here the CDR3 DNA reads TGTGCCAGCAGTGTCGGGACTAGCGGCCAAGAGACCCAGTACTTC. It encodes CASSVGTSGQETQYF. The full variable domain, rest sourced from reference TRBV9 and TRBJ2-5, is DSGVTQTPKHLITATGQRVTLRCSPRSGDLSVYWYQQSLDQGLQFLIQYYNGEERAKGNILERFSAQQFPDLHSELNLSSLELGDSALYFCASSVGTSGQETQYFGPGTRLLVL.

About this clone itself: Distinct nucleotide sequences in the sample also encode this CDR3. J is TRBJ2-7 and V is TRBV30; 8 nucleotides agree with TRBD1. V was clipped by 5 bases and J by 5 bases; unmatched bases: 5. This CDR3 region has 12 residues. Germline CDR1 reads GTSNPN; CDR2 reads SVGIG (reference sequence). CDR3 nucleotides: TGTGCCTGGGGACAGGGAGGCGACGAGCAGTACTTC. Its translation is CAWGQGGDEQYF.

The chain recombines TRBV4-3 with TRBJ2-1; TRBD2 is a possible D gene (6 bases). CDR1 is LGHNA and CDR2 is YSLEER in the germline V gene. The CDR3 spans 17 residues. V was clipped by 1 base and J by 0 bases, with 13 bases between them. Here the CDR3 reads CASSQGFSSGSYNEQFF. CDR3 in DNA: TGCGCCAGCAGCCAAGGGTTCAGTAGCGGCTCCTACAATGAGCAGTTCTTC.

This sequence joins TRBV30 and TRBJ1-1; D uncertain. The germline CDR1 and CDR2 sequences are GTSNPN and SVGIG (reference sequence). Trimming shortened V by 4 bases and J by 0 bases, and 9 bases separated the two germline ends. The CDR3 runs to 13 residues. The CDR3 coding sequence is TGTGCCTGGACGTGGTTGATGAACACTGAAGCTTTCTTT. This encodes CAWTWLMNTEAFF.

This clone was seen a handful of times. The chain recombines TRBV19 with TRBJ2-3, with a tentative D call TRBD1 (5 bases). The V gene lost 3 bases and the J gene lost 5 bases, with 9 bases spanning the gap. The CDR3 is made up of 13 amino acids. Germline V lookup: CDR1 LNHDA, CDR2 SQIVND (reference sequence). CDR3 DNA sequence: TGTGCCAGTAGTATTCAGGGCGGAGATACGCAGTATTTT. This gives the protein CASSIQGGDTQYF.

There are many counts of this clone. The chain has TRBV7-2 and TRBJ2-7; the D gene is possibly TRBD2 (7 bases). Germline values: CDR1 SGHTA, CDR2 FQGNSA. The CDR3 length is 15 residues. V was pared by 5 bases and J by 4 bases, with 18 bases between. The CDR3 loop reads CASSIRGGESYEQYF. DNA for the CDR3: TGTGCCAGCAGCATAAGGGGGGGCGAGAGTTACGAGCAGTACTTC. The whole variable domain, remainder taken from reference TRBV7-2 and TRBJ2-7, is GAGVSQSPSNKVTEKGKDVELRCDPISGHTALYWYRQSLGQGLEFLIYFQGNSAPDKSGLPSDRFSAERTGGSVSTLTIQRTQQEDSAVYLCASSIRGGESYEQYFGPGTRLTVT.

This rearrangement joins TRBV5-6 to TRBJ2-2; 7 bases are a match to TRBD1. CDR1 and CDR2 (germline): SGHDT, YYEEEE. CDR3 size: 15 residues. The V segment lost 3 bases and the J segment 4 bases; nucleotides outside the gene matches: 6. The CDR3 DNA reads TGTGCCAGCAGCTCCTCGGACAGGACCACCGGGGAGCTGTTTTTT. It codes for CASSSSDRTTGELFF.

The chain uses TRBV29-1 and TRBJ2-5; D perhaps matches TRBD1 (6 bases). Trimming left V 6 bases short and J 1 base short, with 12 bases between. This CDR3 is 13 amino acids long. Germline CDR1 is SQVTM and CDR2 is ANQGSEA. CDR3 bases: TGCAGCGTGGACGGACAGCTCCAAGAGACCCAGTACTTC. It specifies CSVDGQLQETQYF.

This clone turned up a few times. The V and J genes are TRBV28 and TRBJ2-5, with 7 bases matching TRBD1. CDR3 length: 16 amino acids. Unmatched junction bases numbered 9, after V lost 3 bases and J lost 2 bases. Germline lookup yields CDR1 MDHEN and CDR2 SYDVKM. This CDR3 reads CASSLPLPGQQETQYF. DNA of the CDR3: TGTGCCAGCAGTTTGCCCTTACCGGGACAGCAAGAGACCCAGTACTTC.

V is TRBV4-3 and J is TRBJ2-7; perhaps D is TRBD1 or TRBD2 (5 bases each). Germline values: CDR1 LGHNA, CDR2 YSLEER. V lost 0 bases to trimming and J lost 1 base, with 10 bases between them. This CDR3 spans 15 amino acids. DNA for the CDR3: TGCGCCAGCAGCCAAGATTTGGGACGGTCCTACGAGCAGTACTTC. It specifies CASSQDLGRSYEQYF.

This clone was found a few times. The chain employs TRBV25-1 and TRBJ2-7; D gene ambiguous. Trimming stripped 5 bases from V and 3 bases from J, with 8 bases between. The CDR3 length is 12 residues. The V gene's germline CDR1 is MGHDK and CDR2 SYGVNS. The CDR3 is CASSPVGYEQYF. For the CDR3, the DNA is TGTGCCAGCAGTCCCGTCGGCTACGAGCAGTACTTC.

This rearrangement joins TRBV2 to TRBJ2-5; D is perhaps TRBD1 (6 bases). Germline CDR1 reads SNHLY; CDR2 reads FYNNEI. The CDR3 consists of 14 residues. V was trimmed by 5 bases and J by 2 bases, leaving 12 bases between them. The CDR3: CASSRTAKQETQYF. Written as DNA, the CDR3 is TGTGCCAGCAGTCGGACAGCTAAACAAGAGACCCAGTACTTC. Complete variable domain (other parts from reference TRBV2 and TRBJ2-5): EPEVTQTPSHQVTQMGQEVILRCVPISNHLYFYWYRQILGQKVEFLVSFYNNEISEKSEIFDDQFSVERPDGSNFTLKIRSTKLEDSAMYFCASSRTAKQETQYFGPGTRLLVL.

V is TRBV11-2 and J is TRBJ1-1; maybe TRBD1 (6 bases). The V gene lost 6 bases and the J gene lost 1 base, with 9 bases spanning the gap. CDR1 and CDR2 (germline): SGHAT, FQNNGV. The CDR3 runs to 13 residues. CDR3 coding DNA: TGTGCCAGCAGTTGGGGACAGAACACTGAAGCTTTCTTT. Protein sequence: CASSWGQNTEAFF. The full variable domain, rest sourced from reference TRBV11-2 and TRBJ1-1, is EAGVAQSPRYKIIEKRQSVAFWCNPISGHATLYWYQQILGQGPKLLIQFQNNGVVDDSQLPKDRFSAERLKGVDSTLKIQPAKLEDSAVYLCASSWGQNTEAFFGQGTRLTVV.

This clone was counted between two and nine times. The chain carries TRBV29-1 and TRBJ2-1; 11 bases are a match to TRBD1. The junction had 5 bases not matched to a gene; V was cut back by 6 bases and J by 7 bases. This CDR3 is 13 amino acids long. Germline V gives CDR1 SQVTM, CDR2 ANQGSEA. The CDR3 DNA is TGCAGCGTGCGGACAGGGGGCCGGAATGAGCAGTTCTTC. Residues: CSVRTGGRNEQFF.

This clone has only a few counts. This chain joins TRBV13 and TRBJ2-1; D perhaps matches TRBD2 (5 bases). CDR1 and CDR2 from the germline V gene are PRHDT and FYEKMQ (reference sequence). V lost 1 base, J lost 3 bases, and 13 bases lay in between. The length of the CDR3 is 16 residues. The CDR3 DNA reads as TGTGCCAGCAGCTTAGATGCTAGCAGGCACTACAATGAGCAGTTCTTC. Its translation: CASSLDASRHYNEQFF.

The chain recombines TRBV30 with TRBJ1-4; D ambiguous. CDR1 is GTSNPN, CDR2 SVGIG, per germline (reference sequence). Deletions cut 5 bases from V and 4 bases from J, with 8 bases between. The CDR3 length is 12 residues. CDR3 bases: TGTGCCTGGGCGGCGTATAATGAAAAACTGTTTTTT. As protein: CAWAAYNEKLFF.

This clone was counted between two and nine times. The chain links TRBV30 to TRBJ2-2; TRBD2 matches 13 bases. Germline CDR1 reads GTSNPN; CDR2 reads SVGIG (reference sequence). This CDR3 is built from 17 residues. In DNA, the CDR3 is TGTGCTGGCCTGGGGACTAGCGGGAAAGCGAACACCGGGGAGCTGTTTTTT. Amino acid sequence: CAGLGTSGKANTGELFF.

The genes are TRBV28 and TRBJ2-3; 7 positions agree with TRBD2. The length of the CDR3 is 14 residues. Germline V CDR1 and CDR2: MDHEN, SYDVKM. With 2 bases clipped from V and 4 bases from J, the junction kept 3 bases outside the gene matches. The CDR3 coding sequence is TGTGCCAGCAGTTTAGGACTAGTGGCAGATACGCAGTATTTT. This gives the protein CASSLGLVADTQYF.

V is TRBV9 and J is TRBJ2-5; TRBD1 might be the D (5 bases). Germline V gene data show CDR1 as SGDLS and CDR2 as YYNGEE. V gave up 2 bases and J gave up 4 bases, with 9 bases separating them. The CDR3 runs 13 residues. This chain's CDR3 is CASSVSGRETQYF. The DNA for the CDR3 is TGTGCCAGCAGCGTTTCAGGGCGAGAGACCCAGTACTTC.